Each of the 28 T cell receptor beta chains below was sequenced from the same sample in a study of blood T cells in healthy people across ages. For the second PCR, which ran for 7 to 11 cycles, a sample-barcoded 5' primer and a J-beta primer mix were used. TCRdb reprocessed the 5' RACE reads via MiXCR and lists one record per CDR3 protein. The sample records about 1,400,000 distinct CDR3 sequences, approximately 38% being singletons. The sample comprised blood. The source is a woman between 18 and 30 years old in good health.

This clonotype was counted only a few times. This rearrangement joins TRBV20-1 to TRBJ2-1; perhaps TRBD2 as D (7 bases). This CDR3 region has 14 residues. Per the germline V gene, CDR1 is DFQATT and CDR2 is SNEGSKA (reference sequence). V was shortened by 1 base and J by 9 bases, with 16 bases between the two germline ends. CDR3 DNA sequence: TGCAGTGCTAGAGTGGGGGGGCCTATCGGTGAGCAGTTCTTC. As protein: CSARVGGPIGEQFF.

This clonotype was seen ten or more times. This sequence joins TRBV4-2 and TRBJ1-2, with D perhaps matching TRBD1 (6 bases). V was pared by 0 bases and J by 5 bases, with 28 bases between. The CDR3 has 20 residues. Per germline, CDR1 LGHNA and CDR2 YNFKEQ. The CDR3 nucleotides read TGTGCCAGCAGCCAAGATATAGGCCGGGGGTTTACAGGGATGGGTTATGGCTACACCTTC. As protein: CASSQDIGRGFTGMGYGYTF.

The chain has TRBV28 and TRBJ1-5; weak D call: TRBD1 (5 bases). Trimming shortened V by 6 bases and J by 2 bases, and 20 bases separated the two germline ends. Germline V CDR1 and CDR2: MDHEN, SYDVKM. The CDR3 covers 17 residues. The CDR3 DNA is TGTGCCAGCAGCCTGCGCGGGGGAGGGTATGGCAATCAGCCCCAGCATTTT. Protein: CASSLRGGGYGNQPQHF.

The chain uses TRBV20-1 and TRBJ2-7, with 13 bases that match TRBD2. This CDR3 contains 15 residues. From germline, CDR1 is DFQATT and CDR2 SNEGSKA (reference sequence). With V trimmed by 2 bases and J by 0 bases, 1 base remained unmatched. The CDR3 nucleotides read TGCAGTGCTAGACGGACTAGCGGGAGCTCCTACGAGCAGTACTTC. Its protein product is CSARRTSGSSYEQYF.

J is TRBJ2-2 and V is TRBV25-1, with D unclear. Germline V gives CDR1 MGHDK, CDR2 SYGVNS. The ends were cut back, 8 bases at V and 5 bases at J, with 12 bases in the middle. The CDR3 extends over 13 amino acids. CDR3 in amino acids: CASSASRTGELFF. CDR3 sequence (DNA): TGTGCCAGCTCAGCGAGTAGGACCGGGGAGCTGTTTTTT.

V gene TRBV20-1 combines with J gene TRBJ2-3, with 7 bases aligning to TRBD2. With V trimmed by 5 bases and J by 0 bases, 8 bases remained unmatched. CDR3 length: 15 amino acids. Germline V CDR1 and CDR2: DFQATT, SNEGSKA (reference sequence). The chain's CDR3 is CSAAIQRGSTDTQYF. In nucleotides, the CDR3 is TGCAGTGCTGCAATCCAGCGGGGTAGCACAGATACGCAGTATTTT.

This clonotype showed up many times. The V call is TRBV7-9, the J call TRBJ2-7; D is unresolved. Germline CDR1 and CDR2: SEHNR and FQNEAQ (reference sequence). CDR3 size: 16 residues. Trimming removed 0 bases from V and 3 bases from J, with 15 bases in between. The CDR3 sequence is CASSLANGDLHYEQYF. CDR3 nucleotides: TGTGCCAGCAGCTTAGCGAATGGAGACCTCCACTACGAGCAGTACTTC.

This clonotype came up once. The rearrangement uses TRBV29-1 and TRBJ2-1; 8 bases map to TRBD2. Germline values: CDR1 SQVTM, CDR2 ANQGSEA. This CDR3 spans 14 amino acids. The CDR3 loop is CGAQRGSKNNEQFF. In nucleotides, the CDR3 is TGCGGCGCCCAGCGGGGGTCTAAGAACAATGAGCAGTTCTTC.

With regard to this clonotype: The junction differs from germline at one of its ends, possibly a read error. This sequence joins TRBV3-1 and TRBJ2-4, with TRBD2 identical over 14 bases. The J call may be wrong; the DNA end is better matched by TRBJ2-7. The V gene's germline CDR1 is LGHDT and CDR2 YNNKEL (reference sequence). The CDR3 extends over 16 amino acids. Here the CDR3 reads CAGSQEWTSGRYEQYF. The CDR3 DNA reads TGTGCCGGCAGCCAAGAGTGGACTAGCGGGAGGTACGAGCAGTACTTC.

This clonotype appeared a few times. This chain uses TRBV5-4 with TRBJ2-1, with TRBD2 matching 7 bases. CDR1 is SGHNT and CDR2 is YYREEE in the germline V gene (reference sequence). This CDR3 spans 16 amino acids. V lost 3 bases, J lost 0 bases, and 6 bases stayed unmatched. CDR3 amino acids: CASSSKSGISYNEQFF. Here the CDR3 DNA reads TGTGCCAGCAGCTCTAAGAGCGGGATCTCCTACAATGAGCAGTTCTTC.

The J gene is TRBJ2-1, the V gene TRBV6-1; no reliable D call. The germline CDR1 and CDR2 sequences are MNHNS and SASEGT. Trimming removed 2 bases from V and 2 bases from J, with 7 bases in between. CDR3 length: 14 residues. For the CDR3, the DNA is TGTGCCAGCAGTGAATATGGCACCTACAATGAGCAGTTCTTC. Protein: CASSEYGTYNEQFF.

DNA of the CDR3: TGTGCCAGCAGCCCCTACTGGACAGGAGGAAATGGCTACACCTTC. As protein: CASSPYWTGGNGYTF. The chain joins TRBV5-5 to TRBJ1-2; 7 positions match TRBD1. Per germline, CDR1 SGHKS and CDR2 YYEKEE (reference sequence). V was pared by 4 bases and J by 6 bases, with 12 bases of the junction left unmatched. This CDR3 region has 15 residues.

The V gene is TRBV5-1, the J gene TRBJ2-2; a possible D gene is TRBD2 (6 bases). CDR3 size: 16 residues. Germline values: CDR1 SGHRS, CDR2 YFSETQ. The ends were cut back, 4 bases at V and 1 base at J, with 14 bases in the middle. The CDR3 bases are TGCGCCAGCAGCCGGGCCGGGACTGGGAACACCGGGGAGCTGTTTTTT. It yields the protein CASSRAGTGNTGELFF.

This clonotype turned up a few times. The CDR3, as DNA: TGTGCCAGCAGCTCCGGGACAACCACTAATGAAAAACTGTTTTTT. It is translated as CASSSGTTTNEKLFF. V usage is TRBV7-9 and J usage is TRBJ1-4, with TRBD1 as a possible D gene (6 bases). Trimming left V 4 bases short and J 2 bases short, with 11 bases between. There are 15 residues in the CDR3. Germline V gives CDR1 SEHNR, CDR2 FQNEAQ (reference sequence).

The chain combines TRBV7-8 with TRBJ1-1; 7 positions match TRBD1. The V gene end was trimmed by 5 bases and the J gene end by 6 bases; junction bases not matched to a gene: 12. From germline, CDR1 is SGHVS and CDR2 FQNEAQ. This CDR3 has 15 residues. The CDR3 DNA follows: TGTGCCAGCAGCCTTAGGGACAGACCCGGGGCTGAAGCTTTCTTT. Encoded protein: CASSLRDRPGAEAFF.

The chain couples TRBV3-1 to TRBJ2-1, with TRBD2 matching over 7 bases. This CDR3 has 15 residues. The J segment lost 4 bases and the V segment lost 4 bases, leaving 7 bases of the junction unmatched. Looked up from germline, CDR1 is LGHDT and CDR2 is YNNKEL (reference sequence). The CDR3 sequence: CASSPTSAQYNEQFF. The CDR3 DNA is TGTGCCAGCAGCCCTACTAGCGCTCAATACAATGAGCAGTTCTTC.

The J gene is TRBJ2-7, the V gene TRBV5-1; 7 bases line up with TRBD2. This CDR3 comprises 14 residues. V dropped 5 bases and J dropped 2; count of bases not matched to a gene: 7. From germline, CDR1 is SGHRS and CDR2 YFSETQ. The CDR3 region has the DNA TGCGCCAGCAGTTTTCTAGCGGATCCCTACGAGCAGTACTTC. Its translation: CASSFLADPYEQYF. Based on the CDR3 plus reference TRBV5-1 and TRBJ2-7, the full variable domain is KAGVTQTPRYLIKTRGQQVTLSCSPISGHRSVSWYQQTPGQGLQFLFEYFSETQRNKGNFPGRFSGRQFSNSRSEMNVSTLELGDSALYLCASSFLADPYEQYFGPGTRLTVT.

The chain employs TRBV6-5 and TRBJ1-2; D possibly corresponds to TRBD1 (5 bases). The germline CDR1 and CDR2 sequences are MNHEY and SVGAGI. This CDR3 spans 14 amino acids. Trimming removed 2 bases from V and 5 bases from J, with 12 bases in between. CDR3 protein: CASSYSDRWYGYTF. The CDR3 nucleotides read TGTGCCAGCAGTTACAGTGACAGATGGTATGGCTACACCTTC.

The chain uses TRBV25-1 and TRBJ2-3, with D tentatively TRBD2 (6 bases). The ends were cut back, 4 bases at V and 2 bases at J, with 13 bases in the middle. The germline V gene encodes CDR1 MGHDK and CDR2 SYGVNS. The CDR3 sequence is 15 residues long. CDR3 loop: CASSARGLHTDTQYF. For the CDR3, the DNA is TGTGCCAGCAGTGCGAGGGGACTTCACACAGATACGCAGTATTTT.

This sequence joins TRBV7-2 and TRBJ2-3; no firm D call. V lost 3 bases and J 6 bases, leaving 10 bases between the germline ends. Germline V lookup: CDR1 SGHTA, CDR2 FQGNSA. The CDR3 contains 13 residues. Here the CDR3 reads CASSLQSEDTQYF. DNA of the CDR3: TGTGCCAGCAGCTTGCAGAGCGAGGATACGCAGTATTTT.

The chain has TRBV6-5 and TRBJ2-7; TRBD1 matches at 12 bases. This CDR3 comprises 16 residues. J gave up 3 bases and V 3 bases, and 6 bases lay outside the gene matches. The germline CDR1 and CDR2 sequences are MNHEY and SVGAGI. The CDR3 protein is CASSYPGQGADYEQYF. The CDR3 DNA follows: TGTGCCAGCAGTTATCCGGGACAGGGGGCCGACTACGAGCAGTACTTC.

The chain employs TRBV6-1 and TRBJ1-1; D not resolved. The V end was cut by 1 base, the J end by 1 base, with 10 bases between. The CDR3 runs to 15 residues. The V gene's germline CDR1 is MNHNS and CDR2 SASEGT. Written as DNA, the CDR3 is TGTGCCAGCAGTGAAGTGCCAGGCGCGAACACTGAAGCTTTCTTT. It translates to CASSEVPGANTEAFF.

This chain links TRBV3-1 with TRBJ2-1, with 9 bases that match TRBD2. Germline V gene data show CDR1 as LGHDT and CDR2 as YNNKEL (reference sequence). Trimming removed 6 bases from V and 7 bases from J; junction bases left unmatched: 10. The CDR3 runs 15 residues. CDR3 region: CASSQAPGLANEQFF. The DNA of the CDR3 is TGTGCCAGCAGTCAGGCACCGGGACTAGCAAATGAGCAGTTCTTC.

This clonotype was found a few times. The chain joins TRBV20-1 to TRBJ2-7, with D possibly being TRBD1 or TRBD2 (5 bases each). This CDR3 has 15 amino acids. Trimming shortened V by 0 bases and J by 2 bases, and 14 bases separated the two germline ends. The germline V gene encodes CDR1 DFQATT and CDR2 SNEGSKA (reference sequence). The CDR3, as DNA: TGCAGTGCTAGAGATGGGACGGGGAATCCCTACGAGCAGTACTTC. Translation: CSARDGTGNPYEQYF.

This clonotype appeared a few times. This chain connects TRBV6-5 to TRBJ2-7; 9 bases line up with TRBD1. Germline V lookup: CDR1 MNHEY, CDR2 SVGAGI. CDR3 length: 14 amino acids. V was pared by 2 bases and J by 5 bases, with 4 bases of the junction left unmatched. In nucleotides, the CDR3 is TGTGCCAGCAGTTACCGAGGACAGGGGAACGAGCAGTACTTC. Its protein product is CASSYRGQGNEQYF.

The V gene is TRBV6-1, the J gene TRBJ2-7; TRBD1 aligns across 12 bases. This CDR3 comprises 15 residues. Per the germline V gene, CDR1 is MNHNS and CDR2 is SASEGT. J was trimmed by 7 bases and V by 5 bases; bases with no gene match: 9. CDR3 residues: CASSSGTGGSWEQYF. The CDR3 DNA sequence: TGTGCCAGCAGTTCCGGGACAGGGGGCTCATGGGAGCAGTACTTC.

The chain links TRBV4-1 to TRBJ2-5; TRBD2 matches 11 bases. The CDR3 extends over 16 amino acids. V lost 1 base and J lost 5; bases outside the gene matches: 6. The germline V gene encodes CDR1 MGHRA and CDR2 YSYEKL. The CDR3 protein is CASSQVLAGEWETQYF. CDR3 bases: TGCGCCAGCAGCCAAGTACTAGCGGGGGAGTGGGAGACCCAGTACTTC.

This clonotype turned up a few times. The chain recombines TRBV10-3 with TRBJ2-2; D remains ambiguous. This CDR3 region has 14 residues. Per germline, CDR1 ENHRY and CDR2 SYGVKD. V was cut by 4 bases and J by 6 bases, with 12 bases left in between. The CDR3 loop is CAISVSVLAGELFF. In nucleotides, the CDR3 is TGTGCCATCAGTGTTTCCGTATTGGCCGGGGAGCTGTTTTTT.